Shown below are 25 T cell receptor beta chains from a single sample sequenced in a study of long-term antiretroviral therapy in people with HIV. They ran version v3.0 of the immunoSEQ assay at survey level. Sequencing was performed with immunoSEQ multiplex PCR; in TCRdb, only in-frame clones are kept and a portion is missing. The top ten hold roughly 7.2% of the sample, which has about 28,000 clones, about 80% seen once. The sample here was unsorted PBMCs, taken 0.3 years after starting antiretroviral therapy. These receptors were taken from a man aged 35-49 years with HIV.

CDR3 protein: CASSGHNLEKLFF. CDR3 sequence (DNA): TGTGCCAGCAGTGGACACAATCTAGAAAAACTGTTTTTT. The genes are TRBV2 and TRBJ1-4, with D uncertain. The CDR3 is made up of 13 amino acids. Trimming shortened V by 4 bases and J by 8 bases, and 11 bases separated the two germline ends. Germline loops: CDR1 SNHLY, CDR2 FYNNEI.

The chain combines TRBV28 with TRBJ1-2, with D perhaps TRBD1 (6 bases). The V gene lost 6 bases and the J gene lost 4 bases, with 9 bases spanning the gap. This CDR3 comprises 12 residues. Germline lookup yields CDR1 MDHEN and CDR2 SYDVKM. The CDR3 nucleotides read TGTGCCAGCAGGCAGGGGAGCTATGGCTACACCTTC. Translating gives CASRQGSYGYTF.

The CDR3 region is CASSIFRDRDCIQYF. Written as DNA, the CDR3 is TGTGCCAGTAGTATCTTTCGGGACAGGGATTGCATTCAGTACTTC. The J gene is TRBJ2-4, the V gene TRBV19, with 9 bases fitting TRBD1. This CDR3 has 15 amino acids. The germline CDR1 and CDR2 sequences are LNHDA and SQIVND (reference sequence). The V gene end was trimmed by 3 bases and the J gene end by 9 bases; junction bases not matched to a gene: 9. The full variable domain, its missing parts supplied by reference TRBV19 and TRBJ2-4, is DGGITQSPKYLFRKEGQNVTLSCEQNLNHDAMYWYRQDPGQGLRLIYYSQIVNDFQKGDIAEGYSVSREKKESFPLTVTSAQKNPTAFYLCASSIFRDRDCIQYFGAGTRLSVL.

This clone appeared a single time. The chain has TRBV7-8 and TRBJ1-3; D is perhaps TRBD1 (5 bases). Germline V gene lookup returns CDR1 SGHVS and CDR2 FQNEAQ. The CDR3 runs 15 residues. The germline V and J ends were trimmed by 1 base and 3 bases, with 10 bases remaining between them. The CDR3 spells CASSLGGGYGNTIYF. The CDR3 bases are TGTGCCAGCAGCTTAGGCGGGGGGTATGGAAACACCATATATTTT.

The chain recombines TRBV5-4 with TRBJ2-7, with D maybe TRBD2 (5 bases). Trimming shortened V by 3 bases and J by 3 bases, and 16 bases separated the two germline ends. The CDR3 contains 15 residues. Germline V lookup: CDR1 SGHNT, CDR2 YYREEE (reference sequence). The CDR3 sequence: CASSSGEGGHYEQYF. CDR3 bases: TGTGCCAGCAGCTCCGGGGAAGGCGGTCACTACGAGCAGTACTTC.

The chain employs TRBV11-2 and TRBJ1-1; D ambiguous. Germline values: CDR1 SGHAT, CDR2 FQNNGV. V lost 0 bases, J lost 4 bases, and 6 bases lay in between. This CDR3 region has 13 residues. The chain's CDR3 is CASSLDMGTEAFF. CDR3 DNA: TGTGCCAGCAGCTTAGATATGGGCACTGAAGCTTTCTTT.

This clone is termed medium-sized. The rearrangement links TRBV4-3 to TRBJ1-3; D unresolved. Germline CDR1 LGHNA, CDR2 YSLEER. This CDR3 is 17 amino acids long. V was clipped by 0 bases and J by 4 bases, with 16 bases between them. The CDR3 loop is CASSQDTGRVTGNTIYF. Written as DNA, the CDR3 is TGCGCCAGCAGCCAAGATACCGGCCGGGTCACAGGAAACACCATATATTTT.

This clone was picked up a small number of times. The chain links TRBV6-5 to TRBJ2-7; D unclear. CDR3 length: 15 amino acids. The V end was cut by 4 bases, the J end by 4 bases, with 17 bases between. In germline, CDR1 is MNHEY, CDR2 SVGAGI. In DNA, the CDR3 is TGTGCCAGCAGTTCGCCGAAGACTGGGAAGTACGAGCAGTACTTC. It translates to CASSSPKTGKYEQYF.

CDR3 amino acids: CASSPSLDPTDTQYF. In DNA, the CDR3 is TGTGCCAGTAGTCCGTCTCTCGATCCCACAGATACGCAGTATTTT. The chain links TRBV19 to TRBJ2-3; D is ambiguous. The V end was cut by 5 bases, the J end by 2 bases, with 14 bases between. Germline V gene data show CDR1 as LNHDA and CDR2 as SQIVND (reference sequence). The CDR3 loop spans 15 amino acids.

The chain uses TRBV7-8 and TRBJ1-6; D perhaps matches TRBD1 (5 bases). Germline lookup yields CDR1 SGHVS and CDR2 FQNEAQ. CDR3 length equals 16 residues. Trimming took off 3 bases at V and 14 bases at J, with 23 bases between the two ends. The CDR3 reads CASSFFRDRALGTLHF. The CDR3 DNA sequence: TGTGCCAGCAGCTTTTTTCGGGACCGGGCTTTAGGAACCCTCCACTTT.

V and J are TRBV9 and TRBJ2-3; 8 bases agree with TRBD2. The trim removed 0 bases at V and 0 bases at J, leaving 3 bases unmatched. The CDR3 runs 16 residues. The germline gives CDR1 SGDLS, CDR2 YYNGEE. The chain's CDR3 is CASSVDASGSTDTQYF. CDR3 bases: TGTGCCAGCAGCGTAGACGCTAGCGGGAGCACAGATACGCAGTATTTT.

This clone has only a few counts. The chain combines TRBV19 with TRBJ1-1; TRBD1 is a possible D gene (5 bases). This CDR3 is built from 11 residues. Looked up from germline, CDR1 is LNHDA and CDR2 is SQIVND (reference sequence). Trimming shortened V by 6 bases and J by 8 bases, and 10 bases separated the two germline ends. This CDR3 is CASRRGSEAFF. The DNA of the CDR3 is TGTGCCAGTAGGCGGGGCAGCGAAGCTTTCTTT.

The rearrangement links TRBV7-8 to TRBJ1-1, with TRBD1 identical over 10 bases. V lost 8 bases, J lost 6 bases, and 3 bases stayed unmatched. Per the germline V gene, CDR1 is SGHVS and CDR2 is FQNEAQ. CDR3 size: 12 residues. The CDR3 coding sequence is TGTGCCAGCTGGGACAGGGGCCCTGAAGCTTTCTTT. It encodes CASWDRGPEAFF.

The V call is TRBV10-3, the J call TRBJ2-7, with TRBD1 matching 9 bases. The CDR3 has 15 amino acids. With V trimmed by 4 bases and J by 7 bases, 11 bases remained unmatched. Germline V gene data show CDR1 as ENHRY and CDR2 as SYGVKD. The CDR3 nucleotides read TGTGCCATCAGTGTTAAGGACAGGGGCCTGGGGGAGCAGTACTTC. Translating it yields CAISVKDRGLGEQYF.

The J gene is TRBJ1-5, the V gene TRBV19, with 7 bases aligning to TRBD1. Germline V gene sequence: CDR1 LNHDA, CDR2 SQIVND (reference sequence). The CDR3 runs to 14 residues. The J segment lost 0 bases and the V segment lost 7 bases, leaving 3 bases of the junction unmatched. The CDR3 nucleotides read TGTGCCAGTACCCCAGGGGGTAGCAATCAGCCCCAGCATTTT. It yields the protein CASTPGGSNQPQHF.

The rearrangement uses TRBV7-2 and TRBJ2-3, with a weak D call TRBD1 (6 bases). CDR3 size: 16 residues. Trimming removed 0 bases at V and 7 bases at J, with 17 bases between. Germline CDR1 reads SGHTA; CDR2 reads FQGNSA. The CDR3 here is CASSLAGASGANTQYF. CDR3 DNA sequence: TGTGCCAGCAGCTTAGCTGGGGCGTCAGGGGCAAATACGCAGTATTTT. Full variable domain (rest looked up from reference TRBV7-2 and TRBJ2-3): GAGVSQSPSNKVTEKGKDVELRCDPISGHTALYWYRQSLGQGLEFLIYFQGNSAPDKSGLPSDRFSAERTGGSVSTLTIQRTQQEDSAVYLCASSLAGASGANTQYFGPGTRLTVL.

V gene TRBV18 combines with J gene TRBJ2-3; tentative D call: TRBD1 (5 bases). V dropped 6 bases and J dropped 3 bases, with 10 bases sitting between them. The CDR3 is 13 residues long. The germline V gene has CDR1 KGHSH and CDR2 LQKENI. CDR3 coding DNA: TGTGCCAGCTCTCAACAGGAGACAGATACGCAGTATTTT. The encoded protein is CASSQQETDTQYF.

This sequence joins TRBV7-7 and TRBJ2-5, with a tentative D call TRBD1 (6 bases). Germline loops: CDR1 SSHAT, CDR2 FNYEAQ (reference sequence). CDR3 length equals 13 residues. V gave up 5 bases and J gave up 3 bases, with 10 bases separating them. The CDR3 nucleotides read TGTGCCAGCAGCCAGGGGACAAAAGAGACCCAGTACTTC. This gives the protein CASSQGTKETQYF. Supplemented by reference TRBV7-7 and TRBJ2-5, the full variable domain reads GAGVSQSPRYKVTKRGQDVTLRCDPISSHATLYWYQQALGQGPEFLTYFNYEAQPDKSGLPSDRFSAERPEGSISTLTIQRTEQRDSAMYRCASSQGTKETQYFGPGTRLLVL.

The chain carries TRBV28 and TRBJ2-7, with D perhaps matching TRBD1 or TRBD2 (5 bases each). CDR1 and CDR2 (germline): MDHEN, SYDVKM. Trimming shortened V by 7 bases and J by 0 bases, and 16 bases separated the two germline ends. The CDR3 sequence is 15 residues long. The CDR3 DNA reads as TGTGCCAGCACCTCCCCCGGGACGGCCTCCTACGAGCAGTACTTC. Translating it yields CASTSPGTASYEQYF.

The rearrangement uses TRBV5-1 and TRBJ2-7; TRBD1 matches 9 bases. The junction had 5 bases not matched to a gene; V was cut back by 5 bases and J by 5 bases. This CDR3 spans 13 amino acids. From germline, CDR1 is SGHRS and CDR2 YFSETQ. The CDR3 reads CASRGTGYDEQYF. The CDR3 DNA sequence: TGCGCCAGCAGGGGGACAGGGTACGACGAGCAGTACTTC.

The chain recombines TRBV18 with TRBJ2-1; 7 bases match TRBD1. The CDR3 totals 13 residues. V gave up 6 bases and J gave up 9 bases; unmatched junction bases: 8. CDR1 and CDR2 from the germline V gene are KGHSH and LQKENI. The CDR3 region has the DNA TGTGCCAGCTCCCCGGAACAGGGGTTTGAGCAGTTCTTC. It is translated as CASSPEQGFEQFF.

The chain recombines TRBV4-3 with TRBJ2-7; 7 bases match TRBD2. CDR3 size: 15 residues. The germline CDR1 and CDR2 sequences are LGHNA and YSLEER. V lost 6 bases to trimming and J lost 1 base; unmatched junction nucleotides: 9. CDR3: CASRPWAGVSYEQYF. CDR3 coding DNA: TGCGCCAGCAGGCCCTGGGCGGGAGTTTCCTACGAGCAGTACTTC.

The rearrangement uses TRBV5-4 and TRBJ2-5; either TRBD1 or TRBD2 may fit D (5 bases each). The CDR3 loop spans 13 amino acids. V was trimmed by 4 bases and J by 1 base, leaving 8 bases between them. Germline V gene lookup returns CDR1 SGHNT and CDR2 YYREEE (reference sequence). The DNA of the CDR3 is TGTGCCAGCAGCACCGGGACCCAAGAGACCCAGTACTTC. Amino acids: CASSTGTQETQYF.

This clone was detected a few times. The CDR3 DNA sequence: TGCGCCAGCAGCCAAGAGTGGGGGAATACTGAAGCTTTCTTT. Residues: CASSQEWGNTEAFF. The chain recombines TRBV4-1 with TRBJ1-1, with a weak D call TRBD1 (5 bases). In germline, CDR1 is MGHRA, CDR2 YSYEKL. This CDR3 comprises 14 residues. V was clipped by 0 bases and J by 5 bases, with 10 bases between them.

With regard to this clone: Other DNA sequences in this specimen translate into the identical CDR3. This rearrangement joins TRBV29-1 to TRBJ1-5; D remains ambiguous. Germline V gene data show CDR1 as SQVTM and CDR2 as ANQGSEA. V dropped 4 bases and J dropped 2 bases, with 9 bases sitting between them. The length of the CDR3 is 13 residues. The CDR3: CSVGTGGNQPQHF. CDR3 in DNA: TGCAGCGTTGGGACGGGTGGCAATCAGCCCCAGCATTTT.